Listed here are 4 T cell receptor beta chains from one sample, sequenced in a study of CD8+CD57+ T cells in acquired aplastic anemia. Points from the study as a whole: In the patients, CD8+CD57+ cells came out less diverse than the total CD4+ and CD8+ pools.

TCR beta VDJ combinations and CDR3 sequences were profiled from genomic DNA. TCRdb redid the calling of the reads with MiXCR, one entry per CDR3 protein. The repertoire has about 16,000 distinct CDR3 sequences, 30% to 45% of them found once; the top ten carry around 85%. The patients chosen for sequencing had shown expansion of CD8+CD57+ cells (detected by flow cytometry). No cognate antigen is known for these TCRs. The sequencing input was CD8+CD57+ T cells sorted from PBMCs. As to subset: bead-enriched CD8+CD57+ effector memory T cells from SAA patients. The receptors come from a human donor with aplastic anemia.

This clonotype has only a few counts. The chain is built from TRBV2 and TRBJ2-3; 7 bases match TRBD2. V was clipped by 6 bases and J by 5 bases; unmatched bases: 11. The CDR3 runs 15 residues. Germline V gene sequence: CDR1 SNHLY, CDR2 FYNNEI. CDR3 sequence: CASSQAWRELDTQYF. In DNA, the CDR3 is TGTGCCAGCAGCCAAGCGTGGCGGGAGCTAGATACGCAGTATTTT. The whole variable domain, remainder taken from reference TRBV2 and TRBJ2-3, is EPEVTQTPSHQVTQMGQEVILRCVPISNHLYFYWYRQILGQKVEFLVSFYNNEISEKSEIFDDQFSVERPDGSNFTLKIRSTKLEDSAMYFCASSQAWRELDTQYFGPGTRLTVL.

Only a few counts were recorded for this clonotype. The chain uses TRBV5-1 and TRBJ2-3, with TRBD2 identical over 14 bases. CDR1 is SGHRS, CDR2 YFSETQ, per germline. J lost 1 base, V lost 3 bases, and 4 bases had no gene match. The CDR3 is 17 amino acids. For the CDR3, the DNA is TGCGCCAGCAGCTGGGGGACTAGCGGGGGACGCACAGATACGCAGTATTTT. It codes for CASSWGTSGGRTDTQYF.

About this clonotype: At one end, the junction sequence differs from germline, possibly due to a read error. The chain has TRBV5-1 and TRBJ2-1, with D tentatively TRBD2 (5 bases). This CDR3 region has 15 residues. Per germline, CDR1 SGHRS and CDR2 YFSETQ. The CDR3 here is CASSSERTLHNEQLF. Written as DNA, the CDR3 is TGCGCCAGCAGCTCCGAGCGGACCCTACACAATGAGCAGCTCTTC.

The gene calls are TRBV2 and TRBJ2-5; D is unresolved. Between the trimmed V and J ends, which lost 0 bases and 3 bases, there was a span of 8 bases. Germline-derived CDR1 and CDR2 are SNHLY and FYNNEI. CDR3 length equals 14 residues. Here the CDR3 DNA reads TGTGCCAGCAGTGAAGCGCTCCGCAAAGAGACCCAGTACTTC. Its translation is CASSEALRKETQYF.